These 22 T cell receptor beta chains came from one sample sequenced in a study of blood T cell repertoires in COVID-19. This table comes from immunoSEQ multiplex PCR, and its TCRdb copy is limited to in-frame clones, with some not included. Of roughly 250,000 clones in the sample, approximately 86% were seen once. The sequencing sample was made of PBMCs or T cells enriched from blood (not recorded which). Receptors were obtained from a woman in her twenties or thirties with acute COVID-19.

As regards this clone: The junction differs from germline at one of its ends, possibly a read error. J is TRBJ2-2 and V is TRBV7-2, with a tentative D call TRBD2 (5 bases). CDR3 size: 16 residues. Germline V lookup: CDR1 SGHTA, CDR2 FQGNSA. Here the CDR3 reads CASSFFKGSNTGELFF. The CDR3 bases are TGTGCCAGCAGCTTTTTTAAGGGATCGAACACCGGGGAGCTATTTTTT.

The chain joins TRBV5-4 to TRBJ2-3; no definite D call. Germline CDR1 SGHNT, CDR2 YYREEE (reference sequence). The V end lost 5 bases, the J end lost 2 bases, and 12 bases lay between the germline ends. The CDR3 runs 14 residues. The DNA for the CDR3 is TGTGCCAGCAGTCCTCAGGCCTCCACAGATACGCAGTATTTT. It is translated as CASSPQASTDTQYF.

This chain links TRBV28 with TRBJ2-7; no clear D gene. Germline CDR1 reads MDHEN; CDR2 reads SYDVKM. This CDR3 is built from 14 residues. V lost 2 bases and J lost 0, with 8 bases in between. This CDR3 is CASSLKPVSYEQYF. In DNA, the CDR3 is TGTGCCAGCAGTTTAAAGCCCGTCTCCTACGAGCAGTACTTC.

This chain links TRBV9 with TRBJ2-4; perhaps TRBD2 as D (6 bases). The CDR3 covers 15 residues. The V end was cut by 2 bases, the J end by 2 bases, with 11 bases between. Germline loops: CDR1 SGDLS, CDR2 YYNGEE. CDR3 in DNA: TGTGCCAGCAGCGTTTCTGGGGGGACCAAAAACATTCAGTACTTC. Amino acids: CASSVSGGTKNIQYF.

J is TRBJ2-1 and V is TRBV5-4, with D perhaps TRBD1 or TRBD2 (9 bases each). This CDR3 is 19 amino acids long. Per the germline V gene, CDR1 is SGHNT and CDR2 is YYREEE (reference sequence). The germline V and J ends were trimmed by 0 bases and 4 bases, with 23 bases remaining between them. The CDR3 reads CASSLGTGVASGRYNEQFF. The CDR3 DNA sequence: TGTGCCAGCAGCTTGGGGACAGGGGTTGCAAGCGGGAGGTACAATGAGCAGTTCTTC.

The gene calls are TRBV9 and TRBJ2-3; 10 bases are shared with TRBD1. Looked up from germline, CDR1 is SGDLS and CDR2 is YYNGEE. The J segment lost 0 bases and the V segment lost 4 bases, leaving 8 bases of the junction unmatched. There are 17 residues in the CDR3. The CDR3 DNA reads as TGTGCCAGCAGCCCTACGGGACAGGGGCTTAGCACAGATACGCAGTATTTT. The encoded protein is CASSPTGQGLSTDTQYF.

The chain uses TRBV6-5 and TRBJ2-1, with D tentatively TRBD1 (6 bases). With 6 bases removed from V and 6 bases from J, the gap between germline ends came to 15 bases. From germline, CDR1 is MNHEY and CDR2 SVGAGI. The CDR3 runs to 14 residues. CDR3 protein: CASRLGSQGNEQFF. The DNA of the CDR3 is TGTGCCAGCAGACTGGGCTCACAGGGCAATGAGCAGTTCTTC.

The chain joins TRBV29-1 to TRBJ2-5, with D maybe TRBD2 (6 bases). V was shortened by 2 bases and J by 0 bases, with 7 bases between the two germline ends. The germline gives CDR1 SQVTM, CDR2 ANQGSEA. This CDR3 contains 13 residues. DNA for the CDR3: TGCAGCGTTGAACGGGAGTACCAAGAGACCCAGTACTTC. This codes for CSVEREYQETQYF.

The chain uses TRBV28 and TRBJ2-1, with 11 bases that match TRBD2. Germline CDR1 is MDHEN and CDR2 is SYDVKM. Losses at the gene ends were 5 bases for V and 10 bases for J; bases not matched to a gene: 7. The CDR3 is made up of 14 amino acids. DNA of the CDR3: TGTGCCAGCAGTGAGACTAGCGGGGCAGCAGAGCAGTTCTTC. This sequence encodes CASSETSGAAEQFF.

The chain joins TRBV7-9 to TRBJ2-5; possible D gene TRBD2, 6 bases. Germline CDR1 is SEHNR and CDR2 is FQNEAQ (reference sequence). CDR3 size: 16 residues. Trimming cost V 5 bases and J 4 bases, with 20 bases left between them. The CDR3 DNA follows: TGTGCCAGCAGCAATCCCAGGTTCGTGGGGGGAGAGACCCAGTACTTC. Its translation: CASSNPRFVGGETQYF.

This chain uses TRBV27 with TRBJ1-2; TRBD1 matches 9 bases. The CDR3 consists of 15 residues. Trimming cost V 4 bases and J 4 bases; bases outside gene matches: 7. The germline gives CDR1 MNHEY, CDR2 SMNVEV (reference sequence). Written as DNA, the CDR3 is TGTGCCAGCAGTTCCCAAACAGGGGGCAGCTATGGCTACACCTTC. This sequence encodes CASSSQTGGSYGYTF.

The chain has TRBV7-8 and TRBJ2-7; D is ambiguous. The germline V and J ends were trimmed by 1 base and 4 bases, with 11 bases remaining between them. Germline CDR1 SGHVS, CDR2 FQNEAQ. This CDR3 has 14 amino acids. Here the CDR3 reads CASSLGWQVYEQYF. The CDR3 coding sequence is TGTGCCAGCAGCTTAGGGTGGCAGGTATACGAGCAGTACTTC.

The chain couples TRBV5-4 to TRBJ2-1; 8 nucleotides align to TRBD2. This CDR3 is built from 14 residues. The V gene end was trimmed by 1 base and the J gene end by 5 bases; junction bases not matched to a gene: 2. CDR1 and CDR2 (germline): SGHNT, YYREEE (reference sequence). The CDR3 nucleotides are TGTGCCAGCAGCTTGACTAGCGGCAACAATGAGCAGTTCTTC. Translation: CASSLTSGNNEQFF. The whole variable domain, remainder taken from reference TRBV5-4 and TRBJ2-1, is ETGVTQSPTHLIKTRGQQVTLRCSSQSGHNTVSWYQQALGQGPQFIFQYYREEENGRGNFPPRFSGLQFPNYSSELNVNALELDDSALYLCASSLTSGNNEQFFGPGTRLTVL.

The chain couples TRBV19 to TRBJ2-7; the D is unclear. Germline V gene sequence: CDR1 LNHDA, CDR2 SQIVND (reference sequence). This CDR3 is 15 amino acids long. V shed 6 bases and J shed 2 bases, with 17 bases lying between them. The CDR3 sequence is CASSLQFWAPYEQYF. The CDR3, as DNA: TGTGCCAGTAGCCTACAATTTTGGGCCCCCTACGAGCAGTACTTC.

The chain is built from TRBV28 and TRBJ2-7, with D perhaps TRBD1 (5 bases). V was shortened by 5 bases and J by 4 bases, with 18 bases between the two germline ends. The CDR3 is made up of 15 amino acids. Germline CDR1 reads MDHEN; CDR2 reads SYDVKM. The CDR3 reads CASSPRVNPLYEQYF. The CDR3 DNA reads as TGTGCCAGCAGTCCCAGGGTTAACCCTTTGTACGAGCAGTACTTC. Using reference TRBV28 and TRBJ2-7 for the parts outside the CDR3, the full variable domain is DVKVTQSSRYLVKRTGEKVFLECVQDMDHENMFWYRQDPGLGLRLIYFSYDVKMKEKGDIPEGYSVSREKKERFSLILESASTNQTSMYLCASSPRVNPLYEQYFGPGTRLTVT.

This sequence joins TRBV30 and TRBJ1-5, with D unresolved. V lost 0 bases and J 3 bases, leaving 6 bases between the germline ends. Per the germline V gene, CDR1 is GTSNPN and CDR2 is SVGIG (reference sequence). The CDR3 is 13 residues long. The chain's CDR3 is CAWSVINNQPQHF. As DNA, the CDR3 is TGTGCCTGGAGTGTTATAAACAATCAGCCCCAGCATTTT.

The sample holds a few counts of this clone. The germline gene is not matched at one end of the junction; a read error may be the cause. The chain uses TRBV14 and TRBJ2-7; 7 nucleotides match TRBD1. The CDR3 consists of 15 residues. The germline CDR1 and CDR2 sequences are SGHDN and FVKESK. The CDR3 sequence is CASSKDADRVHEQYF. In DNA, the CDR3 is TGTGCCAGCAGCAAAGACGCCGACAGGGTCCACGAGCAGTACTTC.

The genes are TRBV9 and TRBJ2-3; the D gene is possibly TRBD1 (6 bases). This CDR3 spans 16 amino acids. V dropped 0 bases and J dropped 2 bases, with 13 bases sitting between them. CDR1 and CDR2 (germline): SGDLS, YYNGEE. The CDR3 bases are TGTGCCAGCAGCGTAGACGTGGGGGCGCCCACAGATACGCAGTATTTT. It yields the protein CASSVDVGAPTDTQYF.

CDR3 DNA sequence: TGTGCCTGGAAAGGGACAGGGTGGACCGGGGAGCTGTTTTTT. This encodes CAWKGTGWTGELFF. This rearrangement joins TRBV30 to TRBJ2-2, with 9 bases that match TRBD1. Germline V lookup: CDR1 GTSNPN, CDR2 SVGIG (reference sequence). The CDR3 is made up of 14 amino acids. V dropped 4 bases and J dropped 5; count of bases not matched to a gene: 5.

The gene calls are TRBV18 and TRBJ2-1; TRBD2 matches 7 bases. Germline CDR1 is KGHSH and CDR2 is LQKENI. CDR3 size: 15 residues. V lost 1 base to trimming and J lost 12 bases; unmatched junction nucleotides: 12. CDR3 in DNA: TGTGCCAGCTCACCACTGGGGGATGGGAGGGCAGCGCAGTTCTTC. Translating gives CASSPLGDGRAAQFF.

Only one count was recorded for this clone. The chain has TRBV6-4 and TRBJ2-1; tentatively, D is TRBD1 (6 bases). Trimming took 5 bases from V and 8 from J, leaving 16 bases between them. The CDR3 has 14 amino acids. CDR1 MRHNA and CDR2 SNTAGT come from the germline V gene. DNA of the CDR3: TGTGCCAGCAGTAGAACAGGGAATTCGCATGAGCAGTTCTTC. Amino acids: CASSRTGNSHEQFF.

The chain couples TRBV15 to TRBJ1-6; no clear D. CDR3 size: 14 residues. V was cut by 0 bases and J by 7 bases, with 7 bases left in between. The germline V gene encodes CDR1 LNHNV and CDR2 YYDKDF (reference sequence). This CDR3 reads CATSRDIVNSPLHF. CDR3 sequence (DNA): TGTGCCACCAGCAGAGATATTGTGAATTCACCCCTCCACTTT.